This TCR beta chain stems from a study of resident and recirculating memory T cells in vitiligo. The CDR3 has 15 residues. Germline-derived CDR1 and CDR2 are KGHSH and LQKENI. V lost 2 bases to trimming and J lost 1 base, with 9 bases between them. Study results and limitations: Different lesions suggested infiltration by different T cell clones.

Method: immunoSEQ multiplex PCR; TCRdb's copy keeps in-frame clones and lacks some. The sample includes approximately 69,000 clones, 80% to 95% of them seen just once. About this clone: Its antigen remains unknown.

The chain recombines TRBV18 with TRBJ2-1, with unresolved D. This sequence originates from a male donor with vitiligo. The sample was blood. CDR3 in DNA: TGTGCCAGCTCACCAACTGGGCAGTCCTACAATGAGCAGTTCTTC. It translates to CASSPTGQSYNEQFF.